This TCR beta chain was identified during a study of cytomegalovirus exposure and HLA in healthy donors. V lost 7 bases and J 7 bases, leaving 13 bases between the germline ends. The CDR3 runs to 13 residues. Per germline, CDR1 SEHNR and CDR2 FQNEAQ (reference sequence). A multiplex PCR was run with 60 Vbeta primers and 13 Jbeta primers. Clones were sequenced by immunoSEQ multiplex PCR, and TCRdb holds only the in-frame ones, with some missing. Of 30,000 to 40,000 clones in the sample, 65% to 90% are singletons; the top ten hold 3.6%. Turning to this clone: Its antigen is unknown.

The study, taken as a whole, reports: What a later analysis showed was that several of the most significant clusters appeared linked to common viral pathogens. Many donors shared some public TCRs, even though most TCR sequences were rare.

V and J are TRBV7-9 and TRBJ2-2, with D perhaps matching TRBD2 (5 bases). The receptor was isolated from a woman in her late teens or twenties in good health and CMV-seronegative. Sequenced input: PBMCs. CDR3 DNA: TGTGCCAGCACCTTCACGGGATACGGGGAGCTGTTTTTT. Protein sequence: CASTFTGYGELFF.